This is a list of T cell receptor beta chains from one sample in a study of T cells in Graves' hyperthyroidism and ophthalmopathy. TCRdb recomputed calls from the multiplex PCR reads with MiXCR, one row per CDR3 protein. Of approximately 600,000 distinct CDR3 sequences listed, less than 25% are singletons. Material: blood. All receptors come from a man aged 25 to 40 with Graves' ophthalmopathy. Each CDR3 is given with its conserved first and last residue. Fields, in order: clone size, D gene, V gene, CDR3 length, J gene, CDR3 DNA, CDR3 protein. D genes are given only for firm matches. The size of a clone is reported for some rows only, either as once, few or many, or as a class for expanded clones.

abundance: -
d_gene: -
v_gene: TRBV28
len: 13
j_gene: TRBJ2-7
CDR3nt: TGTGCCACCCTCCCGGAGTTGGCCTTCGAGCAGTACTTC
CDR3aa: CATLPELAFEQYF

abundance: -
d_gene: -
v_gene: TRBV29-1
len: 13
j_gene: TRBJ2-2
CDR3nt: TGCAGCGTTGACGGGGGGCGGGCCGGGGAGCTGTTTTTT
CDR3aa: CSVDGGRAGELFF

abundance: -
d_gene: -
v_gene: TRBV20-1
len: 12
j_gene: TRBJ2-2
CDR3nt: TGCAGTGCTAAGGGTAACACCGGGGAGCTGTTTTTT
CDR3aa: CSAKGNTGELFF

abundance: many
d_gene: -
v_gene: TRBV20-1
len: 14
j_gene: TRBJ2-7
CDR3nt: TGCAGTGCTAGAGATTTTTCGGAAGTCTACGAGCAGTACTTC
CDR3aa: CSARDFSEVYEQYF

abundance: -
d_gene: -
v_gene: TRBV9
len: 15
j_gene: TRBJ1-6
CDR3nt: TGTGCCAGCAGCGGTACAGGGTCCCCGAATTCACCCCTCCACTTT
CDR3aa: CASSGTGSPNSPLHF

abundance: -
d_gene: TRBD1
v_gene: TRBV11-2
len: 14
j_gene: TRBJ1-4
CDR3nt: TGTGCCAGCAGGCGACAGGGCGCTTTGGAAAAACTGTTTTTT
CDR3aa: CASRRQGALEKLFF

abundance: -
d_gene: -
v_gene: TRBV10-2
len: 12
j_gene: TRBJ1-1
CDR3nt: TGCGCCAGCAGTGGGACTACAGGGGAAGCTTTCTTT
CDR3aa: CASSGTTGEAFF

abundance: few
d_gene: -
v_gene: TRBV28
len: 13
j_gene: TRBJ2-5
CDR3nt: TGTGCCAGCACCACGACTAGCCAAGAGACCCAGTACTTC
CDR3aa: CASTTTSQETQYF

abundance: -
d_gene: -
v_gene: TRBV6-5
len: 14
j_gene: TRBJ2-2
CDR3nt: TGTGCCAGCAGTTACAGGGTTGGGACCGGGGAGCTGTTTTTT
CDR3aa: CASSYRVGTGELFF

abundance: few
d_gene: TRBD1
v_gene: TRBV7-8
len: 16
j_gene: TRBJ1-5
CDR3nt: TGTGCCAGCAGCGCCGGGACAGGGGTTCGCGATCAGCCCCAGCATTTT
CDR3aa: CASSAGTGVRDQPQHF

abundance: few
d_gene: -
v_gene: TRBV5-1
len: 15
j_gene: TRBJ2-7
CDR3nt: TGCGCCAGCAGCTTGGCAGCGGGCAGCTCCTACGAGCAGTACTTC
CDR3aa: CASSLAAGSSYEQYF

abundance: -
d_gene: -
v_gene: TRBV5-1
len: 14
j_gene: TRBJ2-6
CDR3nt: TGCGCCAGCAGCCCGTATGCTGGGGCCAACGTCCTGACTTTC
CDR3aa: CASSPYAGANVLTF

abundance: few
d_gene: TRBD2
v_gene: TRBV6-2/TRBV6-3
len: 14
j_gene: TRBJ2-7
CDR3nt: TGTGCCAGCAGACGAGCGGGAGACCCCTACGAGCAGTACTTC
CDR3aa: CASRRAGDPYEQYF

abundance: -
d_gene: -
v_gene: TRBV5-8
len: 15
j_gene: TRBJ2-2
CDR3nt: TGTGCCAGCAGATTACCGGGACCATTGTCGGGGGAGCTGTTTTTT
CDR3aa: CASRLPGPLSGELFF

abundance: few
d_gene: TRBD1
v_gene: TRBV7-2
len: 14
j_gene: TRBJ2-2
CDR3nt: TGTGCCAGCAGCTTATCCCCCCAGGGGGAACGGCTGTTTTTT
CDR3aa: CASSLSPQGERLFF